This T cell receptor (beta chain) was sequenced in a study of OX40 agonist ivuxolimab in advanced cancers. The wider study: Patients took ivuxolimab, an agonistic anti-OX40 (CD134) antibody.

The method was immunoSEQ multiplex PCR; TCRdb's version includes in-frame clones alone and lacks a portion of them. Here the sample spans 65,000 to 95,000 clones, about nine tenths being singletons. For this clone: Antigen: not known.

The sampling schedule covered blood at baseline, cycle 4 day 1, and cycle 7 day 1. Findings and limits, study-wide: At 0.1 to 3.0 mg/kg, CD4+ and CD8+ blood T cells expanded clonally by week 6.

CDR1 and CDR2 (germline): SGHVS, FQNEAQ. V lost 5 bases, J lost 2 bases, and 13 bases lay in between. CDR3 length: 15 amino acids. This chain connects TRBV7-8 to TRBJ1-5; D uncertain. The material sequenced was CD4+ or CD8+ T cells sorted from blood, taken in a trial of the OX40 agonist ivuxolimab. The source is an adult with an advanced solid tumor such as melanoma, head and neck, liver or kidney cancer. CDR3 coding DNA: TGTGCCAGCAGCCCACGGGGATTCGGCAATCAGCCCCAGCATTTT. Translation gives CASSPRGFGNQPQHF.